The next 16 T cell receptor beta chains were all read from a single sample in a study of blood T cell repertoires in COVID-19. Sequencing was performed with immunoSEQ multiplex PCR; in TCRdb, only in-frame clones are kept and a portion is missing. The data hold 650,000 to 800,000 clones, with around 89% observed a single time. Sequenced sample: peripheral blood. The origin of the receptors is a woman younger than 30 with acute or convalescent COVID-19.

The rearrangement uses TRBV19 and TRBJ1-5, with 7 nucleotides matching TRBD1. Germline CDR1 reads LNHDA; CDR2 reads SQIVND (reference sequence). The CDR3 runs to 16 residues. V was pared by 5 bases and J by 0 bases, with 7 bases of the junction left unmatched. Here the CDR3 DNA reads TGTGCCAGTAGTCGGGACAGCCTTCATAGCAATCAGCCCCAGCATTTT. Encoded protein: CASSRDSLHSNQPQHF.

This chain connects TRBV5-1 to TRBJ2-2; TRBD2 matches at 8 bases. The V gene's germline CDR1 is SGHRS and CDR2 YFSETQ. CDR3 size: 17 residues. The ends lost 6 bases at V and 4 bases at J; junction bases unmatched: 14. CDR3 sequence (DNA): TGCGCCAGCACCCTACGGGGGGGCAGACCCGGCACCGGGGAGCTGTTTTTT. Its translation: CASTLRGGRPGTGELFF.

V and J are TRBV2 and TRBJ1-1, with TRBD1 matching 11 bases. Trimming removed 2 bases from V and 7 bases from J; junction bases left unmatched: 3. Looked up from germline, CDR1 is SNHLY and CDR2 is FYNNEI. The length of the CDR3 is 14 residues. CDR3 sequence: CASSETDRGLEAFF. The CDR3 region has the DNA TGTGCCAGCAGTGAAACGGACAGGGGGCTTGAAGCTTTCTTT.

The chain recombines TRBV28 with TRBJ2-7, with D maybe TRBD1 (5 bases). Trimming left V 6 bases short and J 3 bases short, with 12 bases between. The CDR3 totals 13 residues. Germline loops: CDR1 MDHEN, CDR2 SYDVKM. The CDR3 sequence: CASSSPDSYEQYF. The CDR3 DNA reads TGTGCCAGCAGCTCCCCTGACAGCTACGAGCAGTACTTC.

CDR3 sequence reads: CASSFGTGRNQPQHF. In DNA, the CDR3 is TGTGCCAGCAGCTTTGGGACTGGCCGCAATCAGCCCCAGCATTTT. The V and J genes are TRBV5-6 and TRBJ1-5; TRBD1 might be the D (5 bases). Germline V CDR1 and CDR2: SGHDT, YYEEEE. V lost 2 bases and J lost 2, with 11 bases in between. The CDR3 length is 15 residues.

V is TRBV25-1 and J is TRBJ1-1; 7 bases line up with TRBD1. The CDR3 has 15 amino acids. The junction had 8 bases not matched to a gene; V was cut back by 2 bases and J by 5 bases. Germline lookup yields CDR1 MGHDK and CDR2 SYGVNS. CDR3 in DNA: TGTGCCAGCAGTGAAGTAAGACAGGGATGGACTGAAGCTTTCTTT. This gives the protein CASSEVRQGWTEAFF.

This clone was detected only once. This sequence joins TRBV7-2 and TRBJ1-1; tentatively, D is TRBD1 (5 bases). With 3 bases removed from V and 4 bases from J, the gap between germline ends came to 12 bases. The CDR3 runs to 14 residues. Germline values: CDR1 SGHTA, CDR2 FQGNSA. The CDR3 nucleotides are TGTGCCAGCAGCTTGTCTCGGGGGGTCACTGAAGCTTTCTTT. This sequence encodes CASSLSRGVTEAFF.

The gene calls are TRBV19 and TRBJ2-1; D unresolved. With 5 bases removed from V and 3 bases from J, the gap between germline ends came to 11 bases. Germline V gene sequence: CDR1 LNHDA, CDR2 SQIVND (reference sequence). The length of the CDR3 is 14 residues. The CDR3: CASSPYLFYNEQFF. The CDR3 nucleotides are TGTGCCAGTAGTCCCTACCTTTTCTACAATGAGCAGTTCTTC. The full variable domain, in which reference TRBV19 and TRBJ2-1 provide the parts outside the CDR3, is DGGITQSPKYLFRKEGQNVTLSCEQNLNHDAMYWYRQDPGQGLRLIYYSQIVNDFQKGDIAEGYSVSREKKESFPLTVTSAQKNPTAFYLCASSPYLFYNEQFFGPGTRLTVL.

The J gene is TRBJ1-3, the V gene TRBV7-9; D may be TRBD1 (6 bases). Germline assignment: CDR1 SEHNR and CDR2 FQNEAQ (reference sequence). The V gene lost 5 bases and the J gene lost 4 bases, with 15 bases spanning the gap. The CDR3 spans 15 residues. The CDR3 coding sequence is TGTGCCAGCAGCGAACAAACAGGGATGGGAAACACCATATATTTT. As protein: CASSEQTGMGNTIYF.

This chain uses TRBV12-5 with TRBJ2-5, with TRBD2 matching 10 bases. Per the germline V gene, CDR1 is LGHNT and CDR2 is FRNRAP. J was trimmed by 5 bases and V by 5 bases; bases with no gene match: 8. The CDR3 length is 15 residues. CDR3 sequence: CASGKPAGGTETQYF. CDR3 in DNA: TGTGCTAGTGGTAAACCAGCGGGGGGGACGGAGACCCAGTACTTC.

CDR3 coding DNA: TGTGCCAGCAGCCTTAGTTGGCCGGACCTCAGGGTAGCGGACTACAATGAGCAGTTCTTC. Amino acids: CASSLSWPDLRVADYNEQFF. This chain uses TRBV3-1 (or the pseudogene TRBV3-2) with TRBJ2-1; D perhaps matches TRBD2 (6 bases). CDR1 is LGHDT and CDR2 is YNNKEL in the germline V gene (reference sequence). The CDR3 totals 20 residues. Trimming shortened V by 4 bases and J by 3 bases, and 28 bases separated the two germline ends.

The CDR3 is CASSPRTVVKNTEAFF. The CDR3 bases are TGCGCCAGCAGCCCAAGGACAGTTGTAAAGAACACTGAAGCTTTCTTT. J is TRBJ1-1 and V is TRBV5-1; tentative D call: TRBD1 (6 bases). There are 16 residues in the CDR3. V was trimmed by 4 bases and J by 1 base, leaving 17 bases between them. Germline V gene data show CDR1 as SGHRS and CDR2 as YFSETQ.

Details on this clone: Germline is not matched at one junction end, which may reflect a read error. V is TRBV7-9 and J is TRBJ1-1; D is undetermined. The CDR3 covers 10 residues. Germline V gene data show CDR1 as SEHNR and CDR2 as FQNEAQ (reference sequence). The CDR3 DNA reads TGTGCCAGCAGCGCGAACAGTCCCCTCTTT. It translates to CASSANSPLF.

In DNA, the CDR3 is TGTGCCAGCAACCAAGGCCCAGGGGGCTTGTCTGGGGCCAACGTCCTGACTTTC. It is translated as CASNQGPGGLSGANVLTF. The chain recombines TRBV7-9 with TRBJ2-6; 8 bases align to TRBD1. The CDR3 runs to 18 residues. Germline trimming cut 7 bases from V and 1 base from J; bases unmatched to any gene: 12. Looked up from germline, CDR1 is SEHNR and CDR2 is FQNEAQ (reference sequence). The full variable domain, completed using reference TRBV7-9 and TRBJ2-6, is DTGVSQNPRHKITKRGQNVTFRCDPISEHNRLYWYRQTLGQGPEFLTYFQNEAQLEKSRLLSDRFSAERPKGSFSTLEIQRTEQGDSAMYLCASNQGPGGLSGANVLTFGAGSRLTVL.

This clone was seen more than once but under ten times. The V call is TRBV7-8, the J call TRBJ1-5, with D perhaps matching TRBD1 (5 bases). V dropped 5 bases and J dropped 2 bases, with 10 bases sitting between them. Germline lookup yields CDR1 SGHVS and CDR2 FQNEAQ. The CDR3 loop spans 14 amino acids. CDR3 nucleotides: TGTGCCAGCAGCCCCGCGGGGGGCAATCAGCCCCAGCATTTT. Amino acids: CASSPAGGNQPQHF.

The CDR3 DNA reads TGTGCCAGCAGTGCGGGGGGGGAGGGTTCGAACACTGAAGCTTTCTTT. Its protein product is CASSAGGEGSNTEAFF. The rearrangement links TRBV25-1 to TRBJ1-1; D is possibly TRBD1 (5 bases). Trimming left V 4 bases short and J 1 base short, with 16 bases between. Germline loops: CDR1 MGHDK, CDR2 SYGVNS. The CDR3 sequence is 16 residues long.